The 25 T cell receptor beta chains listed next were all sequenced from one sample in a study of blood T cells in healthy people across ages. The use of a sample-barcoded 5' primer and a J-beta primer mix characterized a second PCR of roughly 6 to 11 cycles. TCRdb redid the calling of the 5' RACE reads with MiXCR, one entry per CDR3 protein. Of about 1,400,000 distinct CDR3 sequences listed, roughly 40% were seen once; the top ten hold around 8%. Sequenced material: blood. These receptor sequences come from a woman aged 18-29 years in good health.

The V gene is TRBV19, the J gene TRBJ1-1, with 7 nucleotides matching TRBD1. Unmatched junction bases numbered 3, after V lost 6 bases and J lost 5 bases. CDR1 is LNHDA and CDR2 is SQIVND in the germline V gene (reference sequence). The CDR3 consists of 12 residues. The CDR3 bases are TGTGCCAGTAGGGACAGGATGACTGAAGCTTTCTTT. Translating gives CASRDRMTEAFF.

This clonotype was observed a few times. This sequence joins TRBV12-3 or TRBV12-4 and TRBJ1-1; TRBD1 matches at 7 bases. The J segment lost 4 bases and the V segment lost 6 bases, leaving 5 bases of the junction unmatched. The CDR3 is made up of 13 amino acids. As DNA, the CDR3 is TGTGCCAGCAGACCGCAGGGGGGCACTGAAGCTTTCTTT. Translation gives CASRPQGGTEAFF.

This clonotype was detected a few times. The J gene is TRBJ2-1, the V gene TRBV20-1, with 11 bases lining up with TRBD1. This CDR3 is 15 amino acids long. V dropped 0 bases and J dropped 7; count of bases not matched to a gene: 5. Germline lookup yields CDR1 DFQATT and CDR2 SNEGSKA (reference sequence). This CDR3 is CSARDTGTGGNEQFF. The CDR3 DNA reads as TGCAGTGCTAGAGATACCGGGACAGGGGGGAATGAGCAGTTCTTC.

This chain connects TRBV20-1 to TRBJ2-7, with D unresolved. The CDR3 has 15 amino acids. V was pared by 0 bases and J by 1 base, with 13 bases between. Germline CDR1 DFQATT, CDR2 SNEGSKA (reference sequence). CDR3 protein: CSARDLQQTSYEQYF. The CDR3 DNA sequence: TGCAGTGCTAGAGATCTACAGCAAACTTCCTACGAGCAGTACTTC.

V and J are TRBV3-1 and TRBJ1-1; D remains ambiguous. CDR1 is LGHDT, CDR2 YNNKEL, per germline (reference sequence). V was pared by 2 bases and J by 6 bases, with 13 bases between. The CDR3 sequence is 14 residues long. CDR3 nucleotides: TGTGCCAGCAGCCAAAGCGAGACGCGGTCTGAAGCTTTCTTT. Translating it yields CASSQSETRSEAFF.

The chain couples TRBV5-1 to TRBJ2-7; 12 bases align to TRBD2. The V gene end was trimmed by 5 bases and the J gene end by 7 bases; junction bases not matched to a gene: 10. Germline CDR1 reads SGHRS; CDR2 reads YFSETQ. The CDR3 totals 15 residues. CDR3: CASSRTSGAPGEQYF. As DNA, the CDR3 is TGCGCCAGCAGTCGGACTAGCGGGGCCCCTGGTGAGCAGTACTTC. Together with reference TRBV5-1 and TRBJ2-7, the CDR3 gives the full variable domain: KAGVTQTPRYLIKTRGQQVTLSCSPISGHRSVSWYQQTPGQGLQFLFEYFSETQRNKGNFPGRFSGRQFSNSRSEMNVSTLELGDSALYLCASSRTSGAPGEQYFGPGTRLTVT.

This clonotype was detected a few times. The chain uses TRBV29-1 and TRBJ2-2, with TRBD2 matching over 7 bases. After removal of 6 bases from V and 3 bases from J, the junction contained 10 bases not matched to a gene. Germline V gives CDR1 SQVTM, CDR2 ANQGSEA. The CDR3 covers 15 residues. The CDR3 protein is CSVGGLGGDTGELFF. In nucleotides, the CDR3 is TGCAGCGTAGGCGGACTAGGAGGGGACACCGGGGAGCTGTTTTTT.

This clonotype was seen only a few times. J is TRBJ1-2 and V is TRBV14; D remains unclear. Trimming stripped 1 base from V and 3 bases from J, with 9 bases between. The CDR3 has 14 residues. Germline V gene sequence: CDR1 SGHDN, CDR2 FVKESK. CDR3 nucleotides: TGTGCCAGCAGCCAAGTCGAGGGTTACTATGGCTACACCTTC. It translates to CASSQVEGYYGYTF.

The rearrangement joins TRBV5-1 to TRBJ2-7; D remains unclear. The CDR3 runs 17 residues. CDR1 is SGHRS and CDR2 is YFSETQ in the germline V gene. V gave up 0 bases and J gave up 5 bases, with 21 bases separating them. The CDR3 loop is CASSLARTTQNRDEQYF. The CDR3 region has the DNA TGCGCCAGCAGCTTGGCCCGAACGACCCAAAATAGGGACGAGCAGTACTTC.

There are a few counts of this clonotype. The chain recombines TRBV18 with TRBJ2-3; D unresolved. The germline gives CDR1 KGHSH, CDR2 LQKENI. This CDR3 region has 13 residues. V dropped 8 bases and J dropped 2 bases, with 11 bases sitting between them. CDR3 nucleotides: TGTGCCAGCACATCGCCGATCACAGATACGCAGTATTTT. It codes for CASTSPITDTQYF.

For the CDR3, the DNA is TGCAGTGCTAGTTCCCAGGGGGCGGCAGATACGCAGTATTTT. Protein product: CSASSQGAADTQYF. This rearrangement joins TRBV20-1 to TRBJ2-3; TRBD1 matches 8 bases. This CDR3 has 14 residues. The germline V gene encodes CDR1 DFQATT and CDR2 SNEGSKA (reference sequence). After removal of 3 bases from V and 4 bases from J, the junction contained 6 bases not matched to a gene.

The chain uses TRBV24-1 and TRBJ2-2; D remains ambiguous. This CDR3 is built from 18 residues. Germline CDR1 reads KGHDR; CDR2 reads SFDVKD. The ends were cut back, 2 bases at V and 3 bases at J, with 18 bases in the middle. In DNA form, the CDR3 reads TGTGCCACCAGTGATTCCTCGACCATCTCTCTCGACACCGGGGAGCTGTTTTTT. This translates into CATSDSSTISLDTGELFF.

This clonotype showed up just a few times. The chain couples TRBV20-1 to TRBJ2-5, with D possibly matching TRBD2 (5 bases). The CDR3 totals 11 residues. Germline CDR1 is DFQATT and CDR2 is SNEGSKA (reference sequence). V shed 6 bases and J shed 5 bases, with 10 bases lying between them. The CDR3 here is CSAYPGETQYF. CDR3 bases: TGCAGTGCGTATCCGGGGGAGACCCAGTACTTC.

This clonotype was seen a handful of times. The rearrangement uses TRBV27 and TRBJ2-1; 7 nucleotides match TRBD2. The CDR3 totals 15 residues. Germline CDR1 and CDR2: MNHEY and SMNVEV (reference sequence). J was trimmed by 4 bases and V by 2 bases; bases with no gene match: 5. The CDR3: CASSLGPSGYNEQFF. The DNA for the CDR3 is TGTGCCAGCAGTTTAGGACCTAGCGGTTACAATGAGCAGTTCTTC.

The rearrangement joins TRBV6-2 or TRBV6-3 to TRBJ2-3, with no clear D. This CDR3 is built from 12 residues. With 6 bases removed from V and 4 bases from J, the gap between germline ends came to 8 bases. CDR1 and CDR2 (germline): MNHEY, SVGEGT. The CDR3 DNA sequence: TGTGCCAGCAGCACAGTGGCAGATACGCAGTATTTT. Residues: CASSTVADTQYF.

Only a few counts were recorded for this clonotype. J is TRBJ1-1 and V is TRBV12-3 or TRBV12-4, with D tentatively TRBD1 (6 bases). The CDR3 is made up of 13 amino acids. V lost 4 bases and J lost 6, with 12 bases in between. CDR3 nucleotides: TGTGCCAGCAGTTCATACAGGGTCTCTGAAGCTTTCTTT. It is translated as CASSSYRVSEAFF.

The rearrangement links TRBV5-1 to TRBJ2-5; TRBD2 matches 7 bases. Germline V gives CDR1 SGHRS, CDR2 YFSETQ. This CDR3 is 14 amino acids long. V lost 10 bases, J lost 2 bases, and 11 bases stayed unmatched. As DNA, the CDR3 is TGCGCCGGCACCCCTCACGGGGGGCAAGAGACCCAGTACTTC. Its translation is CAGTPHGGQETQYF.

The chain is built from TRBV4-1 and TRBJ1-2; 7 bases fit TRBD1. The CDR3 loop spans 16 amino acids. The germline gives CDR1 MGHRA, CDR2 YSYEKL. Trimming cost V 2 bases and J 2 bases; bases outside gene matches: 8. The CDR3 spells CASSQNPGQENYGYTF. CDR3 in DNA: TGCGCCAGCAGCCAAAACCCTGGACAGGAGAACTATGGCTACACCTTC.

The chain recombines TRBV10-1 with TRBJ1-2; TRBD1 might be the D (6 bases). Germline assignment: CDR1 WNHNN and CDR2 SYGVQD (reference sequence). V was trimmed by 10 bases and J by 3 bases, leaving 21 bases between them. This CDR3 comprises 15 residues. The CDR3 loop is CATNYRSGAYYGYTF. The CDR3 nucleotides read TGCGCCACCAACTATAGGTCAGGGGCCTACTATGGCTACACCTTC.

This clonotype was found once. The V call is TRBV5-6, the J call TRBJ1-1; D not certain. In germline, CDR1 is SGHDT, CDR2 YYEEEE. The CDR3 totals 12 residues. Trimming took 4 bases from V and 7 from J, leaving 11 bases between them. The CDR3 nucleotides are TGTGCCAGCAGCCGGCTGGGCGGTGAAGCTTTCTTT. It translates to CASSRLGGEAFF.

This clonotype has more than one count but fewer than ten. The V gene is TRBV3-1, the J gene TRBJ2-3, with 7 bases identical to TRBD2. V lost 0 bases to trimming and J lost 0 bases; unmatched junction nucleotides: 9. Germline CDR1 is LGHDT and CDR2 is YNNKEL (reference sequence). The CDR3 runs to 18 residues. The CDR3 DNA is TGTGCCAGCAGCCAAGATTGGGGCAGCGGGGTCAGCACAGATACGCAGTATTTT. Protein: CASSQDWGSGVSTDTQYF.

The rearrangement joins TRBV27 to TRBJ2-2, with D possibly being TRBD1 (6 bases). In germline, CDR1 is MNHEY, CDR2 SMNVEV (reference sequence). V was pared by 10 bases and J by 7 bases, with 16 bases between. This CDR3 comprises 13 residues. The CDR3: CATSGVRGGELFF. The DNA of the CDR3 is TGTGCCACCTCAGGGGTCCGGGGCGGGGAGCTGTTTTTT.

This clonotype has a single count. J is TRBJ2-7 and V is TRBV2, with D perhaps matching TRBD1 (5 bases). Trimming pared 6 bases from V and 3 bases from J, leaving 21 bases between. The CDR3 has 16 amino acids. CDR1 is SNHLY and CDR2 is FYNNEI in the germline V gene. CDR3 DNA sequence: TGTGCCAGCAGCGCTACCCATCCCCAGGGTGGCTACGAGCAGTACTTC. This codes for CASSATHPQGGYEQYF. The whole variable domain, filled in from reference TRBV2 and TRBJ2-7, reads EPEVTQTPSHQVTQMGQEVILRCVPISNHLYFYWYRQILGQKVEFLVSFYNNEISEKSEIFDDQFSVERPDGSNFTLKIRSTKLEDSAMYFCASSATHPQGGYEQYFGPGTRLTVT.

This clonotype has only a few counts. The chain links TRBV2 to TRBJ2-6; TRBD1 matches at 7 bases. Germline values: CDR1 SNHLY, CDR2 FYNNEI. The CDR3 covers 15 residues. V trimming: 9 bases; J trimming: 0 bases; junction bases outside the gene matches: 5. This CDR3 reads CARRDSFSGANVLTF. DNA for the CDR3: TGTGCCAGAAGGGACAGCTTCTCTGGGGCCAACGTCCTGACTTTC. The entire variable domain, with the rest obtained from reference TRBV2 and TRBJ2-6, is as follows: EPEVTQTPSHQVTQMGQEVILRCVPISNHLYFYWYRQILGQKVEFLVSFYNNEISEKSEIFDDQFSVERPDGSNFTLKIRSTKLEDSAMYFCARRDSFSGANVLTFGAGSRLTVL.

The chain combines TRBV9 with TRBJ1-6, with 7 bases aligning to TRBD1. J was trimmed by 8 bases and V by 3 bases; bases with no gene match: 14. Germline V gives CDR1 SGDLS, CDR2 YYNGEE. This CDR3 is 17 amino acids long. This chain's CDR3 is CASSEMGTARGDSPLHF. In DNA, the CDR3 is TGTGCCAGCAGCGAGATGGGGACAGCGAGGGGTGATTCACCCCTCCACTTT.